The 12 T cell receptor beta chains below come from one sample, sequenced in a study of blood T cell repertoires in COVID-19. Repertoires were generated with immunoSEQ multiplex PCR, while TCRdb's copy carries only in-frame clones and drops some. The table has around 300,000 clones, roughly 85% seen once. Sequencing was performed on peripheral blood. The receptors come from a human donor in a cohort sampled during active COVID-19.

The chain links TRBV2 to TRBJ2-3; TRBD2 might be the D (6 bases). CDR3 size: 16 residues. The ends were cut back, 3 bases at V and 3 bases at J, with 16 bases in the middle. The V gene's germline CDR1 is SNHLY and CDR2 FYNNEI. The chain's CDR3 is CASSDSFPGVTDTQYF. The DNA of the CDR3 is TGTGCCAGCAGTGACTCGTTTCCGGGGGTAACAGATACGCAGTATTTT.

The chain joins TRBV5-6 to TRBJ2-7; D call uncertain. This CDR3 is 12 amino acids long. Germline CDR1 SGHDT, CDR2 YYEEEE. Trimming removed 4 bases at V and 6 bases at J, with 11 bases between. CDR3 DNA sequence: TGTGCCAGCAGCCAGACATCCACCGAGCAGTACTTC. As protein: CASSQTSTEQYF.

This rearrangement joins TRBV12-3 or TRBV12-4 to TRBJ2-7, with 12 bases lining up with TRBD1. The CDR3 contains 13 residues. V lost 5 bases to trimming and J lost 7 bases; unmatched junction nucleotides: 3. The CDR3 DNA follows: TGTGCCAGCAGTGGGGACAGGGGGCGGGAGCAGTACTTC. Translating gives CASSGDRGREQYF.

The V and J genes are TRBV6-5 and TRBJ2-7, with D possibly TRBD2 on 6 matching bases. The CDR3 sequence is 13 residues long. CDR1 and CDR2 (germline): MNHEY, SVGAGI. V dropped 4 bases and J dropped 5 bases, with 12 bases sitting between them. The CDR3 region has the DNA TGTGCCAGCAGTTTGGGACTGTGGAACGAGCAGTACTTC. Translating it yields CASSLGLWNEQYF.

Concerning this clone: One end of the junction does not line up with germline, which may come from a read error. Other DNA sequences within the sample encode an identical CDR3. CDR3 nucleotide sequence: TGTGCCAGTAGTATGTTCGGGGGTCCAGATTACGAGCAGTACTTT. Its protein product is CASSMFGGPDYEQYF. The V and J genes are TRBV19 and TRBJ2-7, with a tentative D call TRBD2 (6 bases). Germline CDR1 reads LNHDA; CDR2 reads SQIVND (reference sequence). The length of the CDR3 is 15 residues.

The rearrangement links TRBV5-1 to TRBJ2-1; 9 bases are shared with TRBD1. CDR1 is SGHRS, CDR2 YFSETQ, per germline. J lost 6 bases, V lost 5 bases, and 6 bases had no gene match. The CDR3 contains 14 residues. The DNA for the CDR3 is TGCGCCAGCAGATCAGGGACAGGGTCCAATGAGCAGTTCTTC. Translated: CASRSGTGSNEQFF.

V and J are TRBV19 and TRBJ1-6; no reliable D call. The germline V gene encodes CDR1 LNHDA and CDR2 SQIVND (reference sequence). The CDR3 has 16 amino acids. Trimming cost V 6 bases and J 7 bases, with 19 bases left between them. The CDR3 spells CASRNNPAAFNSPLHF. In DNA, the CDR3 is TGTGCCAGTAGAAATAACCCAGCGGCGTTCAATTCACCCCTCCACTTT.

V is TRBV6-6 and J is TRBJ1-5; D not resolved. The CDR3 has 10 residues. V shed 9 bases and J shed 6 bases, with 6 bases lying between them. The germline V gene has CDR1 MNHNY and CDR2 SVGAGI (reference sequence). CDR3 bases: TGTGCCAGTGGAGGTCAGCCCCAGCATTTT. Amino acids: CASGGQPQHF.

The chain recombines TRBV5-8 with TRBJ1-1; weak D call: TRBD1 (5 bases). The V gene lost 0 bases and the J gene lost 11 bases, with 17 bases spanning the gap. The CDR3 has 14 amino acids. Germline V gene sequence: CDR1 SGHTS, CDR2 YDEGEE. The DNA for the CDR3 is TGTGCCAGCAGCTTGGGACGAAGAACAGGTGGGGCTTTCTTT. It encodes CASSLGRRTGGAFF.

This chain connects TRBV27 to TRBJ1-2; the D is unclear. The CDR3 has 14 amino acids. V was clipped by 1 base and J by 0 bases, with 6 bases between them. Germline assignment: CDR1 MNHEY and CDR2 SMNVEV (reference sequence). The CDR3: CASSLYPANYGYTF. DNA of the CDR3: TGTGCCAGCAGTTTATATCCAGCTAACTATGGCTACACCTTC.

The chain joins TRBV27 to TRBJ2-3; D may be TRBD2 (6 bases). V dropped 6 bases and J dropped 3 bases, with 10 bases sitting between them. In germline, CDR1 is MNHEY, CDR2 SMNVEV (reference sequence). The CDR3 totals 13 residues. CDR3 amino acids: CASRPSVTDTQYF. The DNA of the CDR3 is TGTGCCAGCAGGCCTAGCGTTACAGATACGCAGTATTTT.

The gene calls are TRBV9 and TRBJ1-1, with 9 bases aligning to TRBD1. The ends lost 4 bases at V and 2 bases at J; junction bases unmatched: 9. The CDR3 length is 16 residues. CDR1 and CDR2 from the germline V gene are SGDLS and YYNGEE. The CDR3, as DNA: TGTGCCAGCAGCACACAGGGGGCCCGGAAAAACACTGAAGCTTTCTTT. Translating gives CASSTQGARKNTEAFF.